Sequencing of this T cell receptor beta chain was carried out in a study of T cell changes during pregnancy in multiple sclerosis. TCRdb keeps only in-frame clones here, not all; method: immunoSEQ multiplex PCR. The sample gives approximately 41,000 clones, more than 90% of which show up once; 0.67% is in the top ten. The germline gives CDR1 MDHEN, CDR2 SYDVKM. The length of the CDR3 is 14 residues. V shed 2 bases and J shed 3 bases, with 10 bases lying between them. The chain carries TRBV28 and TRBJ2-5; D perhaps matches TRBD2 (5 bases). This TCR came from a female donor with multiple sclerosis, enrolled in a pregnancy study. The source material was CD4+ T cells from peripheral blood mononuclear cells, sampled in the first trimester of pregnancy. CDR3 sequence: CASSLVGGKETQYF. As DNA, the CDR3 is TGTGCCAGCAGTTTAGTTGGAGGCAAAGAGACCCAGTACTTC.